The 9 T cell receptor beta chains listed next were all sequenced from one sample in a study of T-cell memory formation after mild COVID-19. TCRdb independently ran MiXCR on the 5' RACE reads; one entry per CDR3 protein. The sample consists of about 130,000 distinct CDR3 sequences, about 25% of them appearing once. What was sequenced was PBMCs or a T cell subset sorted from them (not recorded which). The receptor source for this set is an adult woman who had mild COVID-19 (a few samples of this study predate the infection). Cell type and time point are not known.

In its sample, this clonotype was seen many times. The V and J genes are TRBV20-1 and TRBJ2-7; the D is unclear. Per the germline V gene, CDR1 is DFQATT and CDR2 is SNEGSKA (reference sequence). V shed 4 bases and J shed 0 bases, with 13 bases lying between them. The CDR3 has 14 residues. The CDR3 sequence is CSAIPTFNSYEQYF. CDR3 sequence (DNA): TGCAGTGCTATACCGACATTTAACTCCTACGAGCAGTACTTC.

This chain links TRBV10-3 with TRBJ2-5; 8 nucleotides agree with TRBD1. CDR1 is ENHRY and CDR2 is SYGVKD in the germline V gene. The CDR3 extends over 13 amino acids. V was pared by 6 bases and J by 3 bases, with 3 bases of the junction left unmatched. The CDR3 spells CAISWTGKETQYF. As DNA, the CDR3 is TGTGCCATCAGCTGGACAGGGAAAGAGACCCAGTACTTC.

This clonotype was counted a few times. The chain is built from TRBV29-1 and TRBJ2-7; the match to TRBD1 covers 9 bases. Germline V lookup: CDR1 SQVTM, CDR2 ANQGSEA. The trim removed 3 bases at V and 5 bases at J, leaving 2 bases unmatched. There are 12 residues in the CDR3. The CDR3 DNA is TGCAGCGTTGAGGACAGGGGAAACGAGCAGTACTTC. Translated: CSVEDRGNEQYF.

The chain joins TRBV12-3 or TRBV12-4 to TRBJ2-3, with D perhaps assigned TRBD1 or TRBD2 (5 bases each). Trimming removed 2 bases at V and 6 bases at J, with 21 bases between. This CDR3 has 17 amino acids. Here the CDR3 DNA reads TGTGCCAGCAGTTTATTCCCAGTCCAGGGAGATGCGGATACGCAGTATTTT. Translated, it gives CASSLFPVQGDADTQYF.

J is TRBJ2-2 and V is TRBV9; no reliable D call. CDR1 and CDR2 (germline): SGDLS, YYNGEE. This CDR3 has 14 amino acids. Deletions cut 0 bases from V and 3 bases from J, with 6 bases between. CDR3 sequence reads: CASSVEVDTGELFF. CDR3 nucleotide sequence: TGTGCCAGCAGCGTAGAGGTAGACACCGGGGAGCTGTTTTTT.

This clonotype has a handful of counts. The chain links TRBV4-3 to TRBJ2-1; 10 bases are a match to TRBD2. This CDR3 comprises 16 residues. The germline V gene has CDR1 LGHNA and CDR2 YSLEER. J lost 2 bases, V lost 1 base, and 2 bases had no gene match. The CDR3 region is CASSQGGLATYNEQFF. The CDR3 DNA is TGCGCCAGCAGCCAAGGGGGACTAGCGACCTACAATGAGCAGTTCTTC.

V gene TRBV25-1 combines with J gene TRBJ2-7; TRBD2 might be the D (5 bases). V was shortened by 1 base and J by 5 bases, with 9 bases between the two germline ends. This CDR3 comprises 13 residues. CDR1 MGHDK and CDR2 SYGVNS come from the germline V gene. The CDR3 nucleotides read TGTGCCAGCAGTGAATTGATCGGGAACGAGCAGTACTTC. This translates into CASSELIGNEQYF.

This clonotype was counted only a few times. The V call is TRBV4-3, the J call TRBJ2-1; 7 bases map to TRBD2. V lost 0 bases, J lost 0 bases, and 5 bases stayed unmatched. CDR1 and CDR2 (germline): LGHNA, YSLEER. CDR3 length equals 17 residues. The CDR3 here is CASSQDPAGASYNEQFF. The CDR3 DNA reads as TGCGCCAGCAGCCAAGATCCGGCGGGAGCCTCCTACAATGAGCAGTTCTTC.

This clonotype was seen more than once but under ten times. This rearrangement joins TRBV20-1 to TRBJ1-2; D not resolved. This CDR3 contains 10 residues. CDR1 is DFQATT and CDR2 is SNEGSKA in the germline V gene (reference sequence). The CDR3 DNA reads TGCAGCCTATTAGTGAATGGCTACACCTTC. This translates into CSLLVNGYTF.